This T cell receptor beta chain was sequenced during a study of cytotoxic CD8 clonotypes in ibrutinib-treated CLL (dated by TCRdb to the early 2020s). For the wider study: The cohort was composed of around twelve relapsed/refractory and approximately 16 treatment-naive patients; IGHV unmutated status was identified in 17 patients. Of the 90 or so participants in the trial, approximately 25 had longitudinal samples available. Every remission and progressive disease sample was obtained while ibrutinib was still being received by the patients. Cryopreserved peripheral blood mononuclear cells were collected at three points: before therapy, at response, and at either sustained remission or disease progression. Samples averaged approximately 260,000 productive templates and 90,000 to 95,000 productive rearrangements. Samples at response were collected after a median of about twelve months of treatment, with a range of about 6 to 40 months. Partial responses were observed in roughly 24 patients and complete responses in 2; after a median follow-up of around 68 months, remission was maintained in 15 or so patients and progression was observed in some twelve. What the authors observed across the whole study: Public clonotypes were rare and either shrank or stayed stable during treatment, and the rise in clonality at ibrutinib response reflected expansion of private clonotypes. Lymph node repertoires were not examined, and the timing of sampling was not matched between patients in sustained remission and those whose disease progressed. Baseline clonality was found to be higher than that of age-matched healthy donors and was strongly correlated with circulating CD8+ T-cell counts. Clonality rose at ibrutinib response, remained stable during sustained remission, and dropped back toward baseline at progression.

For TCR beta library preparation, roughly 2 micrograms of genomic DNA were extracted from the cryopreserved PBMCs. Longitudinal blood samples from CLL patients on ibrutinib monotherapy were analyzed using high-throughput TCR beta sequencing. The patients took part in an open-label, single-center phase 2 trial of ibrutinib monotherapy. Trimming removed 4 bases from V and 4 bases from J, leaving 16 bases between the germline ends. In the germline V gene, CDR1 corresponds to SQVTM and CDR2 to ANQGSEA. Including the terminal cysteine and phenylalanine, the CDR3 comprises 14 residues. Of all the DNA, just the CDR3 is kept, 42 bases in frame from base 1. A MiSeq instrument was used for deep resolution sequencing, which targeted depths ranging from 1 in 1 million up to 1 in 200,000 T cells, with coverage averaging 10x for each clonotype. The immunoSEQ hsTCRB Kit was used to generate TCR beta libraries. Per the authors' processing: ImmunoSEQ Data Assistant and ImmunoSEQ Analyzer were used for data analysis, and V, D and J genes were assigned according to IMGT definitions. Clonality was computed as one minus normalized Shannon entropy of productive rearrangement frequencies, ranging from 0 to 1. Public clonotype analysis was restricted to overrepresented clonotypes comprising at least 0.05% of each patient's repertoire. About twelve repertoires from age-matched healthy donors, obtained from immuneACCESS, served as clonality controls. Drawn from immuneACCESS, this table holds only the in-frame rearrangements with V and J called that TCRdb kept. Clones are partly lost; checked studies trace under half to an unresolved V gene and leave the rest unexplained. V, J and clone size are those of that table, while D and trimming were read from the DNA. The sample table holds around 140,000 clones, of which around 81% were seen once. The ten largest clones add up to approximately 7.6% of the sample.

This clone was observed a handful of times. Which antigen it targets is not known. Base quality data are lacking; no much larger clone is found one base away. The receptor comes from a human donor with chronic lymphocytic leukemia. The sequences come from PBMCs, collected after 36 months of ibrutinib treatment. The chain employs TRBV29-1 and TRBJ2-5, and TRBD1 may be the D gene, going by 6 matching bases. The CDR3 region: CSVGGQFGLETQYF. The base sequence is TGCAGCGTTGGAGGACAGTTTGGTTTAGAGACCCAGTACTTC.